The 20 T cell receptor beta chains reported below all come from one sample, sequenced in a study of cytomegalovirus exposure and HLA in healthy donors. Both 60 Vbeta primers and 13 Jbeta primers went into the PCR. Using immunoSEQ multiplex PCR, the repertoire was profiled, and TCRdb retains in-frame clones only, with some absent. The table has 120,000 or so clones, 77% seen once. Sequencing was done on a sample of PBMCs. Source of these receptors: a human donor in good health.

This clone occurred a few times. V and J are TRBV15 and TRBJ2-5, with 7 bases identical to TRBD1. Per the germline V gene, CDR1 is LNHNV and CDR2 is YYDKDF (reference sequence). Trimming at V came to 2 bases and at J to 1 base, leaving 1 base not matched to a gene. The CDR3 totals 14 residues. The CDR3 DNA follows: TGTGCCACCAGCAGATACAGGGGCCAAGAGACCCAGTACTTC. Translated, it gives CATSRYRGQETQYF.

The genes are TRBV6-5 and TRBJ1-1; D is possibly TRBD1 (5 bases). The CDR3 has 14 amino acids. Trimming stripped 5 bases from V and 8 bases from J, with 18 bases between. Germline V gene sequence: CDR1 MNHEY, CDR2 SVGAGI. CDR3 in amino acids: CASSGADRVKEAFF. CDR3 coding DNA: TGTGCCAGCAGTGGGGCCGACAGAGTAAAAGAAGCTTTCTTT.

The chain is built from TRBV7-2 and TRBJ1-5, with 9 positions matching TRBD1. The ends lost 5 bases at V and 4 bases at J; junction bases unmatched: 6. Per germline, CDR1 SGHTA and CDR2 FQGNSA. The CDR3 is 15 residues long. The CDR3 sequence: CASSPGTGQNQPQHF. Here the CDR3 DNA reads TGTGCCAGCAGCCCCGGGACAGGGCAGAATCAGCCCCAGCATTTT.

This rearrangement joins TRBV10-3 to TRBJ2-4, with 12 bases matching TRBD2. This CDR3 has 14 amino acids. From germline, CDR1 is ENHRY and CDR2 SYGVKD. V lost 5 bases, J lost 7 bases, and 3 bases stayed unmatched. This CDR3 is CAISYGTSGNIQYF. As DNA, the CDR3 is TGTGCCATCAGTTACGGGACTAGCGGGAACATTCAGTACTTC.

The CDR3 loop is CASSLGGPSGRADTQYF. DNA for the CDR3: TGCGCCAGCAGCTTGGGAGGGCCCAGCGGGAGGGCAGATACGCAGTATTTT. The chain has TRBV5-1 and TRBJ2-3; 10 bases are shared with TRBD2. With V trimmed by 0 bases and J by 4 bases, 8 bases remained unmatched. CDR1 and CDR2 (germline): SGHRS, YFSETQ. This CDR3 comprises 17 residues.

The rearrangement links TRBV14 to TRBJ1-1, with D perhaps matching TRBD1 (5 bases). Germline CDR1 is SGHDN and CDR2 is FVKESK. This CDR3 region has 13 residues. V lost 5 bases and J 1 base, leaving 8 bases between the germline ends. DNA for the CDR3: TGTGCCAGCAGCAACGACAGGAACACTGAAGCTTTCTTT. It yields the protein CASSNDRNTEAFF.

The rearrangement uses TRBV20-1 and TRBJ2-5; no reliable D call. The CDR3 has 11 amino acids. Trimming removed 3 bases at V and 2 bases at J, with 4 bases between. From germline, CDR1 is DFQATT and CDR2 SNEGSKA (reference sequence). CDR3 nucleotide sequence: TGCAGTGCTAGGAGGCAAGAGACCCAGTACTTC. Translation: CSARRQETQYF.

This chain joins TRBV5-1 and TRBJ2-7; 10 bases agree with TRBD1. Losses at the gene ends were 1 base for V and 4 bases for J; bases not matched to a gene: 11. The CDR3 runs 17 residues. CDR1 and CDR2 from the germline V gene are SGHRS and YFSETQ. The CDR3 region is CASSLTSTGTGAYEQYF. Here the CDR3 DNA reads TGCGCCAGCAGCTTGACATCAACCGGGACAGGGGCGTACGAGCAGTACTTC. Looking up the rest from reference TRBV5-1 and TRBJ2-7 gives the full variable domain: KAGVTQTPRYLIKTRGQQVTLSCSPISGHRSVSWYQQTPGQGLQFLFEYFSETQRNKGNFPGRFSGRQFSNSRSEMNVSTLELGDSALYLCASSLTSTGTGAYEQYFGPGTRLTVT.

The genes are TRBV28 and TRBJ2-1, with 11 bases that match TRBD2. CDR1 is MDHEN, CDR2 SYDVKM, per germline. The V gene end was trimmed by 5 bases and the J gene end by 7 bases; junction bases not matched to a gene: 7. The CDR3 has 15 residues. In DNA, the CDR3 is TGTGCCAGCAGTCCATCGACTAGCGGGGCGAATGAGCAGTTCTTC. It translates to CASSPSTSGANEQFF.

The V gene is TRBV18, the J gene TRBJ1-5, with D maybe TRBD1 (5 bases). The V and J ends lost 6 bases and 2 bases respectively, with 14 bases between them. The CDR3 spans 15 residues. Germline V lookup: CDR1 KGHSH, CDR2 LQKENI. The CDR3: CASSSQVWGNQPQHF. DNA of the CDR3: TGTGCCAGCTCGTCACAGGTATGGGGCAATCAGCCCCAGCATTTT. Drawing the rest from reference TRBV18 and TRBJ1-5, the complete variable domain is NAGVMQNPRHLVRRRGQEARLRCSPMKGHSHVYWYRQLPEEGLKFMVYLQKENIIDESGMPKERFSAEFPKEGPSILRIQQVVRGDSAAYFCASSSQVWGNQPQHFGDGTRLSIL.

With regard to this clone: The same CDR3 also results from other DNA sequences found in this sample. This chain connects TRBV28 to TRBJ1-5, with TRBD1 matching over 10 bases. CDR1 is MDHEN, CDR2 SYDVKM, per germline. This CDR3 is 16 amino acids long. Trimming removed 6 bases from V and 2 bases from J; junction bases left unmatched: 7. This CDR3 reads CASSQTGGFGNQPQHF. CDR3 bases: TGTGCCAGCAGCCAGACAGGGGGCTTTGGCAATCAGCCCCAGCATTTT.

The CDR3 protein is CATSRDRAINQPQHF. CDR3 sequence (DNA): TGTGCCACCAGCAGGGACAGGGCCATAAATCAGCCCCAGCATTTT. The chain combines TRBV15 with TRBJ1-5, with 8 bases that match TRBD1. Germline CDR1 and CDR2: LNHNV and YYDKDF (reference sequence). This CDR3 comprises 15 residues. V dropped 3 bases and J dropped 4; count of bases not matched to a gene: 5.

This CDR3 reads CASSFGRGNTGELFF. For the CDR3, the DNA is TGTGCCAGCAGCTTTGGCAGGGGGAACACCGGGGAGCTGTTTTTT. The chain joins TRBV7-2 to TRBJ2-2; weak D call: TRBD1 (6 bases). V was trimmed by 3 bases and J by 1 base, leaving 9 bases between them. Germline CDR1 SGHTA, CDR2 FQGNSA. This CDR3 is built from 15 residues.

The CDR3 sequence is CASSPLRASGMTQETQYF. The CDR3 DNA sequence: TGTGCCAGCAGTCCCCTAAGGGCTAGCGGGATGACTCAAGAGACCCAGTACTTC. The V and J genes are TRBV28 and TRBJ2-5; TRBD2 matches at 9 bases. CDR1 and CDR2 (germline): MDHEN, SYDVKM. The CDR3 extends over 18 amino acids. Trimming removed 5 bases from V and 2 bases from J; junction bases left unmatched: 15.

This clone qualifies as medium-sized. The chain is built from TRBV5-4 and TRBJ2-7, with D possibly matching TRBD2 (7 bases). The germline V and J ends were trimmed by 2 bases and 5 bases, with 14 bases remaining between them. Germline V gene sequence: CDR1 SGHNT, CDR2 YYREEE (reference sequence). The CDR3 spans 14 residues. This chain's CDR3 is CASSLGGDSDEQYF. In DNA form, the CDR3 reads TGTGCCAGCAGCTTAGGGGGGGACTCTGACGAGCAGTACTTC. Together with reference TRBV5-4 and TRBJ2-7, the CDR3 gives the full variable domain: ETGVTQSPTHLIKTRGQQVTLRCSSQSGHNTVSWYQQALGQGPQFIFQYYREEENGRGNFPPRFSGLQFPNYSSELNVNALELDDSALYLCASSLGGDSDEQYFGPGTRLTVT.

The chain has TRBV7-8 and TRBJ2-1; 7 bases align to TRBD2. Germline CDR1 and CDR2: SGHVS and FQNEAQ. The J segment lost 2 bases and the V segment lost 5 bases, leaving 3 bases of the junction unmatched. This CDR3 comprises 14 residues. The CDR3 coding sequence is TGTGCCAGCAGCGGGAGGGGTCCCTACAATGAGCAGTTCTTC. This translates into CASSGRGPYNEQFF.

This clone was counted once. V gene TRBV18 combines with J gene TRBJ1-2, with no clear D. The CDR3 length is 15 residues. Germline values: CDR1 KGHSH, CDR2 LQKENI. V lost 3 bases and J 3 bases, leaving 14 bases between the germline ends. CDR3 protein: CASSPARTGDYGYTF. CDR3 nucleotides: TGTGCCAGCTCACCTGCCCGGACGGGAGACTATGGCTACACCTTC.

V gene TRBV6-5 combines with J gene TRBJ2-1; a weak D match, TRBD2 (6 bases). Germline V CDR1 and CDR2: MNHEY, SVGAGI. V lost 1 base, J lost 7 bases, and 17 bases lay in between. The CDR3 loop spans 16 amino acids. The CDR3 protein is CASSYWSTGVGNEQFF. The CDR3 coding sequence is TGTGCCAGCAGTTACTGGTCAACGGGAGTTGGGAATGAGCAGTTCTTC.

A single count supports this clone. The chain combines TRBV5-1 with TRBJ2-2; 10 bases are a match to TRBD1. CDR1 and CDR2 from the germline V gene are SGHRS and YFSETQ. The junction had 15 bases not matched to a gene; V was cut back by 4 bases and J by 6 bases. The CDR3 length is 18 residues. CDR3 nucleotide sequence: TGCGCCAGCAGCGCCCTCCGGGGCACCGGGACAGGGGCCGGGGAGCTGTTTTTT. Protein product: CASSALRGTGTGAGELFF.

V and J are TRBV30 and TRBJ1-2; D is unclear. The length of the CDR3 is 13 residues. The V end lost 0 bases, the J end lost 4 bases, and 9 bases lay between the germline ends. Germline V lookup: CDR1 GTSNPN, CDR2 SVGIG (reference sequence). For the CDR3, the DNA is TGTGCCTGGAGTGTCGGTCGGAGCTATGGCTACACCTTC. Amino acid sequence: CAWSVGRSYGYTF.